The present entry profiles one T cell receptor beta chain with its context. Per germline, CDR1 SGHDT and CDR2 YYEEEE. The CDR3 is made up of 14 amino acids. V gave up 4 bases and J gave up 1 base, with 12 bases separating them. The authors' processing: Amplification of reference gene primers provided the estimated nucleated cell counts. Generated by immunoSEQ multiplex PCR, the TCRdb table keeps only in-frame clones and is missing some. The V and J calls and clone size are taken from that table; D and trimming were inferred from the DNA. The sample gives about 42,000 clones, 65% to 85% of which show up once; 30% to 35% is in the top ten. The data are from a study of blood T cell repertoires in COVID-19. Study-level information: The origin of the acute and convalescent COVID-19 samples was the United States, Italy and Spain. T cells, B-cell-depleted T cells, or PBMCs supplied cDNA or gDNA.

The origin of this receptor is a woman older than 75 with acute or convalescent COVID-19. This chain joins TRBV5-6 and TRBJ2-7; the D gene is possibly TRBD1 (5 bases). Sequencing was done on a sample of peripheral blood. The CDR3 sequence: CASSVPAGSYEQYF. Written as DNA, the CDR3 is TGTGCCAGCAGCGTTCCGGCAGGGTCCTACGAGCAGTACTTC.